This T cell receptor beta chain was captured by sequencing in a study of cytomegalovirus exposure and HLA in healthy donors. With 60 Vbeta and 13 Jbeta primers, the PCR was carried out. Assay used: immunoSEQ multiplex PCR; TCRdb lists only in-frame clones, some missing. This sample yields roughly 180,000 clones, of which about 85% are seen a single time; 1% belongs to the top ten. V was cut by 10 bases and J by 12 bases, with 18 bases left in between. The CDR3 loop spans 11 amino acids. Per the germline V gene, CDR1 is MDHEN and CDR2 is SYDVKM. The TCR was taken from a boy aged 2 to 9 in good health and CMV-seronegative. The specimen was PBMCs. V usage is TRBV28 and J usage is TRBJ1-1; no reliable D call. Written as DNA, the CDR3 is TGTGCCACCCCCCCGCCGGTAGAAACTTTCTTT. Encoded protein: CATPPPVETFF.